Listed here are 24 T cell receptor beta chains from one sample, sequenced in a study of blood T cell repertoires in COVID-19 (dated by TCRdb to the early 2020s). The protocol used for the library was the immunoSEQ multiplex PCR assay. The source is immuneACCESS, and TCRdb retained only in-frame sequences with V and J called. Part of the clones is not carried over; for the studies checked, unresolved V genes explain less than half of this, and the remainder is unexplained. Recorded for this sample are around 200,000 clones; around 84% of them occurred a single time. The ten largest clonotypes hold about 3.5% of the sample. The sample taken for sequencing was PBMCs or T cells enriched from blood (not recorded which). All receptors derive from a woman younger than 45 who had recovered from COVID-19.

The chain joins TRBV29-1 to TRBJ2-2; no clear D. The CDR3 sequence is 13 residues long. Per the germline V gene, CDR1 is SQVTM and CDR2 is ANQGSEA. Trimming left V 4 bases short and J 7 bases short, with 13 bases between. The CDR3 loop reads CSVGQVGDGELFF. The CDR3 bases are TGCAGCGTTGGGCAGGTTGGTGACGGGGAGCTGTTTTTT.

The chain employs TRBV24-1 and TRBJ2-1; possibly TRBD2 for D (5 bases). The CDR3 loop spans 15 amino acids. With 3 bases removed from V and 2 bases from J, the gap between germline ends came to 10 bases. The germline V gene has CDR1 KGHDR and CDR2 SFDVKD. In DNA, the CDR3 is TGTGCCACCAGTGATACCCCCGGGGCCTACAATGAGCAGTTCTTC. Translation: CATSDTPGAYNEQFF.

The rearrangement links TRBV25-1 to TRBJ2-1, with TRBD2 identical over 9 bases. From germline, CDR1 is MGHDK and CDR2 SYGVNS. The CDR3 sequence is 17 residues long. After removal of 1 base from V and 9 bases from J, the junction contained 13 bases not matched to a gene. In DNA, the CDR3 is TGTGCCAGCAGTGAATCGGGACTAGCAGTCGGAGGGAGTGAGCAGTTCTTC. Translation gives CASSESGLAVGGSEQFF.

The chain combines TRBV5-8 with TRBJ2-7; 9 positions agree with TRBD1. This CDR3 has 11 residues. Germline-derived CDR1 and CDR2 are SGHTS and YDEGEE. CDR3 sequence reads: CATGGSYEQYF. DNA of the CDR3: TGTGCGACAGGGGGGTCCTACGAGCAGTACTTC. Full variable domain (remainder filled in from reference TRBV5-8 and TRBJ2-7): EAGVTQSPTHLIKTRGQQATLRCSPISGHTSVYWYQQALGLGLQFLLWYDEGEERNRGNFPPRFSGRQFPNYSSELNVNALELEDSALYLCATGGSYEQYFGPGTRLTVT.

The chain recombines TRBV6-2 or TRBV6-3 with TRBJ2-7; 10 nucleotides align to TRBD2. This CDR3 has 16 residues. With V trimmed by 2 bases and J by 3 bases, 7 bases remained unmatched. Germline assignment: CDR1 MNHEY and CDR2 SVGEGT. In DNA form, the CDR3 reads TGTGCCAGCAGTTACGTAGGACTAGCGGAGCACTACGAGCAGTACTTC. Translated, it gives CASSYVGLAEHYEQYF.

The chain employs TRBV27 and TRBJ2-7, with 9 nucleotides matching TRBD2. The germline CDR1 and CDR2 sequences are MNHEY and SMNVEV (reference sequence). With 3 bases clipped from V and 4 bases from J, the junction kept 4 bases outside the gene matches. This CDR3 region has 14 residues. CDR3 sequence: CASSLRGGLYEQYV. The CDR3 DNA reads as TGTGCCAGCAGTTTGCGGGGGGGGTTGTACGAGCAGTACGTC.

This chain links TRBV5-1 with TRBJ1-4; the D is unclear. Germline V lookup: CDR1 SGHRS, CDR2 YFSETQ. The CDR3 sequence is 14 residues long. V shed 2 bases and J shed 8 bases, with 13 bases lying between them. CDR3 nucleotides: TGCGCCAGCAGCTTCCGGGTTTCAAGGGAAAAACTGTTTTTT. Amino acids: CASSFRVSREKLFF.

This clone was detected only a few times. The chain uses TRBV15 and TRBJ1-6; 10 nucleotides align to TRBD1. Germline trimming cut 5 bases from V and 10 bases from J; bases unmatched to any gene: 5. The germline CDR1 and CDR2 sequences are LNHNV and YYDKDF (reference sequence). This CDR3 is built from 14 residues. DNA for the CDR3: TGTGCCACCAGCGCGGACAGGGGGAACTCACCCCTCCACTTT. This translates into CATSADRGNSPLHF.

This clone turned up a few times. This sequence joins TRBV28 and TRBJ1-6; a possible D gene is TRBD1 (6 bases). The CDR3 has 15 residues. Germline V CDR1 and CDR2: MDHEN, SYDVKM. Between the trimmed V and J ends, which lost 4 bases and 7 bases, there was a span of 14 bases. DNA of the CDR3: TGTGCCAGCAGTTCCTTGACAGGTGTGAATTCACCCCTCCACTTT. Translating gives CASSSLTGVNSPLHF.

The V gene is TRBV5-1, the J gene TRBJ1-3; D not certain. This CDR3 has 15 amino acids. The germline V gene encodes CDR1 SGHRS and CDR2 YFSETQ. V was cut by 1 base and J by 0 bases, with 8 bases left in between. The CDR3 region has the DNA TGCGCCAGCAGCTTGACCGTGAGCTCTGGAAACACCATATATTTT. Translating it yields CASSLTVSSGNTIYF.

The chain is built from TRBV11-2 and TRBJ2-1, with D possibly matching TRBD2 (5 bases). V was cut by 4 bases and J by 0 bases, with 19 bases left in between. This CDR3 is built from 18 residues. The V gene's germline CDR1 is SGHAT and CDR2 FQNNGV. The CDR3 sequence: CASSSLQPSGGSYNEQFF. DNA of the CDR3: TGTGCCAGCAGCTCATTGCAGCCGAGCGGAGGCTCCTACAATGAGCAGTTCTTC.

This clone was found a few times. This rearrangement joins TRBV28 to TRBJ2-7; D possibly corresponds to TRBD2 (6 bases). This CDR3 region has 15 residues. Trimming took 7 bases from V and 4 from J, leaving 20 bases between them. Per germline, CDR1 MDHEN and CDR2 SYDVKM. DNA of the CDR3: TGTGCCAGCACCTCTTGGGGGGTGGGGACGTACGAGCAGTACTTC. It yields the protein CASTSWGVGTYEQYF.

The chain couples TRBV19 to TRBJ2-2; 7 nucleotides line up with TRBD2. The CDR3 runs 16 residues. J gave up 4 bases and V 1 base, and 6 bases lay outside the gene matches. The germline V gene encodes CDR1 LNHDA and CDR2 SQIVND (reference sequence). CDR3 in amino acids: CASSIAPGRGTGELFF. CDR3 coding DNA: TGTGCCAGTAGTATAGCTCCAGGGAGGGGCACCGGGGAGCTGTTTTTT. The full variable domain, in which reference TRBV19 and TRBJ2-2 provide the parts outside the CDR3, is DGGITQSPKYLFRKEGQNVTLSCEQNLNHDAMYWYRQDPGQGLRLIYYSQIVNDFQKGDIAEGYSVSREKKESFPLTVTSAQKNPTAFYLCASSIAPGRGTGELFFGEGSRLTVL.

V gene TRBV11-2 combines with J gene TRBJ2-7, with 10 positions matching TRBD2. V lost 5 bases and J lost 1; bases outside the gene matches: 5. The length of the CDR3 is 15 residues. In germline, CDR1 is SGHAT, CDR2 FQNNGV. The CDR3 DNA follows: TGTGCCAGCAGCCCTAGCGGGAGCGCATCCTACGAGCAGTACTTC. Protein sequence: CASSPSGSASYEQYF.

The chain has TRBV28 and TRBJ1-2; TRBD1 is a possible D gene (5 bases). The CDR3 is 12 residues long. Germline CDR1 and CDR2: MDHEN and SYDVKM. V was trimmed by 5 bases and J by 6 bases, leaving 10 bases between them. The CDR3: CASSLNRNGYTF. In DNA form, the CDR3 reads TGTGCCAGCAGTCTAAACAGGAATGGCTACACCTTC.

This clone was recorded once. J is TRBJ2-2 and V is TRBV28; TRBD1 aligns across 7 bases. This CDR3 region has 16 residues. The trim removed 5 bases at V and 6 bases at J, leaving 12 bases unmatched. Germline V gene data show CDR1 as MDHEN and CDR2 as SYDVKM. The CDR3 DNA reads as TGTGCCAGCAGTCGTGACAGGGAAAATGATGCCGGGGAGCTGTTTTTT. It translates to CASSRDRENDAGELFF. Using reference TRBV28 and TRBJ2-2 for the parts outside the CDR3, the full variable domain is DVKVTQSSRYLVKRTGEKVFLECVQDMDHENMFWYRQDPGLGLRLIYFSYDVKMKEKGDIPEGYSVSREKKERFSLILESASTNQTSMYLCASSRDRENDAGELFFGEGSRLTVL.

The V gene is TRBV10-1, the J gene TRBJ1-1; D may be TRBD1 (6 bases). V was trimmed by 0 bases and J by 5 bases, leaving 13 bases between them. Germline CDR1 WNHNN, CDR2 SYGVQD (reference sequence). This CDR3 is 15 amino acids long. CDR3 nucleotide sequence: TGCGCCAGCAGTGAGTCGATTCAAGGGGGTACTGAAGCTTTCTTT. Protein: CASSESIQGGTEAFF.

The V call is TRBV7-2, the J call TRBJ2-3; no definite D call. Germline V lookup: CDR1 SGHTA, CDR2 FQGNSA. This CDR3 spans 16 amino acids. The V end lost 1 base, the J end lost 2 bases, and 13 bases lay between the germline ends. This CDR3 is CASSLGHINPTDTQYF. In DNA form, the CDR3 reads TGTGCCAGCAGCTTAGGCCACATCAACCCCACAGATACGCAGTATTTT.

This clone was recorded once. This chain connects TRBV7-3 to TRBJ1-5; D perhaps matches TRBD1 (5 bases). Trimming removed 0 bases from V and 6 bases from J, with 12 bases in between. This CDR3 has 15 residues. Germline V gives CDR1 SGHTA, CDR2 FQGTGA. CDR3 loop: CASSLTSGMGQPQHF. The CDR3 DNA sequence: TGTGCCAGCAGCTTAACGTCAGGGATGGGTCAGCCCCAGCATTTT. The full variable domain, in which reference TRBV7-3 and TRBJ1-5 provide the parts outside the CDR3, is GAGVSQTPSNKVTEKGKYVELRCDPISGHTALYWYRQSLGQGPEFLIYFQGTGAADDSGLPNDRFFAVRPEGSVSTLKIQRTERGDSAVYLCASSLTSGMGQPQHFGDGTRLSIL.

This clone appeared a single time. J is TRBJ1-5 and V is TRBV7-8; tentative D call: TRBD1 (5 bases). Trimming stripped 2 bases from V and 0 bases from J, with 8 bases between. This CDR3 comprises 15 residues. CDR1 is SGHVS, CDR2 FQNEAQ, per germline. The CDR3 reads CASSLRQNSNQPQHF. CDR3 nucleotide sequence: TGTGCCAGCAGCTTAAGACAGAATAGCAATCAGCCCCAGCATTTT.

This clone was detected only a few times. The V and J genes are TRBV29-1 and TRBJ2-1; no reliable D call. V lost 4 bases and J 2 bases, leaving 12 bases between the germline ends. This CDR3 is built from 14 residues. CDR1 and CDR2 (germline): SQVTM, ANQGSEA. This CDR3 reads CSVGIVRAYNEQFF. The CDR3 DNA reads TGCAGCGTTGGTATCGTTAGAGCCTACAATGAGCAGTTCTTC.

This chain links TRBV13 with TRBJ1-6, with a tentative D call TRBD1 (6 bases). CDR3 length: 13 residues. The germline V and J ends were trimmed by 5 bases and 7 bases, with 9 bases remaining between them. Germline V gene data show CDR1 as PRHDT and CDR2 as FYEKMQ (reference sequence). CDR3 in amino acids: CASSQDRNSPLHF. CDR3 nucleotide sequence: TGTGCCAGCAGCCAAGACAGGAATTCACCCCTCCACTTT. The variable domain in full, with the rest retrieved from reference TRBV13 and TRBJ1-6, is AAGVIQSPRHLIKEKRETATLKCYPIPRHDTVYWYQQGPGQDPQFLISFYEKMQSDKGSIPDRFSAQQFSDYHSELNMSSLELGDSALYFCASSQDRNSPLHFGNGTRLTVT.

The rearrangement links TRBV7-3 to TRBJ2-3; D not resolved. Looked up from germline, CDR1 is SGHTA and CDR2 is FQGTGA. The CDR3 length is 14 residues. V lost 5 bases and J lost 0, with 9 bases in between. This CDR3 is CASSPGLSTDTQYF. In nucleotides, the CDR3 is TGTGCCAGCAGCCCAGGCCTGAGCACAGATACGCAGTATTTT.

This clone has only one observation. The chain is built from TRBV5-1 and TRBJ1-2, with 12 bases matching TRBD1. This CDR3 region has 15 residues. Germline CDR1 SGHRS, CDR2 YFSETQ. The V and J ends lost 3 bases and 7 bases, in that order; junction bases with no gene match: 7. CDR3 sequence reads: CASSYGTGGKGGYTF. CDR3 bases: TGCGCCAGCAGCTACGGGACAGGGGGCAAGGGTGGCTACACCTTC.